This T cell receptor beta chain originates from a study of shared clonotypes between healthy human individuals. The germline gives CDR1 MNHEY, CDR2 SVGAGI. This CDR3 contains 11 residues. This clone was found a few times. The junction and the germline gene differ at one end; a read error may be behind it. The assay was immunoSEQ multiplex PCR, and TCRdb's table has in-frame clones only and misses some. The data show some 530,000 clones, about 72% seen once. The sample was PBMCs. This sequence joins TRBV6-5 and TRBJ1-1; the D is unclear. The clonotype was recovered from a woman in her 40s in good health. Some clones in this sample may be carry-over from other donors' samples. The CDR3 region has the DNA TGTGCCAGCCACCGCCGTGACGAAGATTTCTTT. Residues: CASHRRDEDFF.